Shown below are 5 T cell receptor beta chains from a single sample sequenced in a study of T cell responses to AZD1222 COVID-19 vaccine. TCRdb's copy holds only in-frame clones and misses some; the assay was immunoSEQ multiplex PCR. This table has more than 150,000 clones, about nine tenths appearing once. Sample: peripheral blood, taken 28 days after the second AZD1222 dose. Receptors were obtained from an adult who received the AZD1222 COVID-19 vaccine.

The J gene is TRBJ2-7, the V gene TRBV7-9; D might be TRBD1 (6 bases). Trimming took 2 bases from V and 3 from J, leaving 11 bases between them. The CDR3 totals 14 residues. CDR1 and CDR2 from the germline V gene are SEHNR and FQNEAQ (reference sequence). CDR3 in DNA: TGTGCCAGCAGCTTAACTCAGGGGAGCTACGAGCAGTACTTC. It yields the protein CASSLTQGSYEQYF.

This clone was observed a few times. This chain joins TRBV4-2 and TRBJ1-4, with 7 bases lining up with TRBD1. V shed 5 bases and J 4 bases; nucleotides not matched to a gene: 4. Germline values: CDR1 LGHNA, CDR2 YNFKEQ. The CDR3 runs 14 residues. The CDR3 protein is CASSSTGINEKLFF. Written as DNA, the CDR3 is TGTGCCAGCAGCTCGACAGGGATTAATGAAAAACTGTTTTTT.

The chain joins TRBV4-1 to TRBJ2-5, with D maybe TRBD1 (5 bases). V was shortened by 1 base and J by 2 bases, with 17 bases between the two germline ends. This CDR3 has 17 residues. Germline CDR1 reads MGHRA; CDR2 reads YSYEKL. The CDR3 region has the DNA TGCGCCAGCAGCCAAGCCATCCCCAGGGCGACACAAGAGACCCAGTACTTC. Protein sequence: CASSQAIPRATQETQYF.

The genes are TRBV4-3 and TRBJ2-5; perhaps D is TRBD1 or TRBD2 (6 bases each). Germline V gives CDR1 LGHNA, CDR2 YSLEER. The V gene lost 1 base and the J gene lost 4 bases, with 13 bases spanning the gap. The CDR3 extends over 15 amino acids. DNA of the CDR3: TGCGCCAGCAGCCAAGGAGAGGGGGGTGGAGAGACCCAGTACTTC. It is translated as CASSQGEGGGETQYF.

V is TRBV5-1 and J is TRBJ1-2; D is possibly TRBD1 (5 bases). The CDR3 spans 12 residues. Germline CDR1 is SGHRS and CDR2 is YFSETQ. V lost 4 bases and J 8 bases, leaving 12 bases between the germline ends. The CDR3 region is CASSIQGQGYTF. As DNA, the CDR3 is TGCGCCAGCAGCATCCAGGGCCAGGGCTACACCTTC.